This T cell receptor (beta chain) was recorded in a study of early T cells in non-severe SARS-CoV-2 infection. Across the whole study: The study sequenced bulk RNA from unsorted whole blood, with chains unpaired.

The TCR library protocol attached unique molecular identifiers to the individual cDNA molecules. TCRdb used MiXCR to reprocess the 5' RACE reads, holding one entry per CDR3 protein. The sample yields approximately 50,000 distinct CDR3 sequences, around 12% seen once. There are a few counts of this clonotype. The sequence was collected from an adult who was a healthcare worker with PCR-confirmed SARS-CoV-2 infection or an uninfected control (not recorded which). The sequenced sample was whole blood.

CDR3 in amino acids: CASSFPGTSGGRPSDTQYF. Written as DNA, the CDR3 is TGTGCCAGCAGCTTTCCCGGGACTAGCGGGGGGCGCCCGTCCGATACGCAGTATTTT. The chain recombines TRBV7-9 with TRBJ2-3; 15 bases line up with TRBD2. V lost 3 bases to trimming and J lost 6 bases; unmatched junction nucleotides: 13. The CDR3 consists of 19 residues. Germline V gives CDR1 SEHNR, CDR2 FQNEAQ (reference sequence).